A selection of T cell receptor beta chains follows, all from one sample in a study of cytomegalovirus exposure and HLA in healthy donors. This table comes from immunoSEQ multiplex PCR, and its TCRdb copy is limited to in-frame clones, with some not included. The sample consists of fewer than 80,000 clones, around 80% of them appearing once. The sequenced sample was PBMCs. The receptors originated from a man younger than 45 in good health and CMV-seronegative. The CDR3 runs from the conserved cysteine through the conserved F or W. D genes are given only for firm matches. Not all rows give a size; the values are once, few, many and, for expanded clones, a class.

V gene	J gene	CDR3 length	D gene	clone size	CDR3 protein	CDR3 DNA
TRBV7-2	TRBJ1-4	14	.	.	CASSFDSNAKKLFF	TGTGCCAGCAGCTTTGACAGCAATGCTAAAAAACTGTTTTTT
TRBV5-1	TRBJ2-5	14	TRBD1	.	CANSPPGTEETQYF	TGCGCCAACAGCCCCCCGGGGACAGAAGAGACCCAGTACTTC
TRBV5-1	TRBJ1-1	12	TRBD1	few	CASSPGQTEAFF	TGCGCCAGCAGCCCGGGACAGACTGAAGCTTTCTTT
TRBV5-8	TRBJ2-7	19	.	.	CASRSGLSETATYAYEQYF	TGTGCCAGCAGATCAGGGCTTTCCGAGACCGCAACTTACGCTTACGAGCAGTACTTC
TRBV2	TRBJ2-3	14	.	.	CASSRSGDVDTQYF	TGTGCCAGCAGTCGGAGCGGAGACGTAGATACGCAGTATTTT
TRBV19	TRBJ2-7	16	.	few	CASSRNHDSLSYEQYF	TGTGCCAGTAGTAGGAACCACGACAGCCTCTCCTACGAGCAGTACTTC
TRBV15	TRBJ1-2	15	.	.	CATSSAGQFSYGYTF	TGTGCCACCAGCAGTGCAGGGCAATTTTCCTATGGCTACACCTTC
TRBV18	TRBJ2-1	17	.	.	CASSPGQGLSSYNEQFF	TGTGCCAGCTCACCGGGGCAGGGATTGAGCTCCTACAATGAGCAGTTCTTC
TRBV6-5	TRBJ1-2	11	.	.	CASGRRDGYTF	TGTGCCAGCGGGAGGAGGGACGGCTACACCTTC
TRBV11-2	TRBJ2-7	15	.	.	CASSRTGTQAYEQYF	TGTGCCAGCAGCCGGACCGGGACACAAGCCTACGAGCAGTACTTC
TRBV10-3	TRBJ2-3	15	.	.	CAISVLLSSTDTQYF	TGTGCCATCAGTGTATTACTATCTAGCACAGATACGCAGTATTTT
TRBV19	TRBJ2-2	22	TRBD1	once	CASSILWTGRRPGSANTGELFF	TGTGCCAGTAGTATTCTCTGGACAGGGCGTCGTCCCGGGTCGGCGAACACCGGGGAGCTGTTTTTT
TRBV5-4	TRBJ2-1	15	.	.	CASSLGGGSYNEQFF	TGTGCCAGCAGCCTCGGCGGTGGGAGTTACAATGAGCAGTTCTTC
TRBV11-2	TRBJ1-1	15	.	.	CASSIVPGANTEAFF	TGTGCCAGCAGCATCGTTCCGGGAGCCAACACTGAAGCTTTCTTT
TRBV18	TRBJ2-6	16	.	.	CASSRNAGSGANVLTF	TGTGCCAGCTCCCGGAACGCAGGCTCTGGGGCCAACGTCCTGACTTTC
TRBV7-9	TRBJ2-5	13	.	.	CASSPPGQETQYF	TGTGCCAGCAGCCCCCCGGGGCAAGAGACCCAGTACTTC
TRBV7-9	TRBJ2-7	15	TRBD1	.	CSSSLGDRGGYEQYF	TGTTCCAGCAGCTTAGGGGACAGGGGTGGCTACGAGCAGTACTTC
TRBV6-6	TRBJ1-6	14	.	.	CASSGSGGRSPLHF	TGTGCCAGCAGTGGCTCGGGGGGGAGGTCACCCCTCCACTTT
TRBV7-9	TRBJ2-7	14	.	.	CASSPPGANYEQYF	TGTGCCAGCAGCCCTCCGGGAGCCAATTACGAGCAGTACTTC
TRBV6-1	TRBJ2-7	14	TRBD2	.	CATLGGIHSYEQYF	TGTGCCACCCTGGGGGGGATCCACTCCTACGAGCAGTACTTC
TRBV5-4	TRBJ1-3	13	TRBD1	medium-sized	CASSADRGNTIYF	TGTGCCAGCAGCGCGGACAGGGGAAACACCATATATTTT
TRBV7-8	TRBJ1-2	14	.	.	CASSLEGGSYGYTF	TGTGCCAGCAGTCTAGAGGGAGGGAGCTATGGCTACACCTTC
TRBV4-3	TRBJ1-2	15	.	.	CASSPSTGRGYGYTF	TGCGCCAGCAGCCCCTCAACGGGGAGGGGCTATGGCTACACCTTC
TRBV19	TRBJ2-1	15	TRBD2	.	CASRLTSGGPNEQFF	TGTGCCAGTAGGCTGACTAGCGGGGGCCCCAATGAGCAGTTCTTC
TRBV4-1	TRBJ2-7	11	.	few	CASSQTGEQYF	TGCGCCAGCAGCCAGACGGGCGAGCAGTACTTC
TRBV4-3	TRBJ2-3	17	.	.	CASSQEAARWGTDTQYF	TGCGCCAGCAGCCAAGAGGCGGCTAGATGGGGCACAGATACGCAGTATTTT
TRBV10-3	TRBJ2-1	15	.	once	CAISEGGALYNEQFF	TGTGCCATCAGTGAGGGAGGGGCACTTTACAATGAGCAGTTCTTC
TRBV28	TRBJ2-5	13	TRBD2	.	CASSLSGGETQYF	TGTGCCAGCAGTTTATCGGGGGGTGAGACCCAGTACTTC
TRBV27	TRBJ2-7	14	.	.	CASKKATGIYEQYF	TGTGCCAGCAAAAAGGCGACGGGTATCTACGAGCAGTACTTC